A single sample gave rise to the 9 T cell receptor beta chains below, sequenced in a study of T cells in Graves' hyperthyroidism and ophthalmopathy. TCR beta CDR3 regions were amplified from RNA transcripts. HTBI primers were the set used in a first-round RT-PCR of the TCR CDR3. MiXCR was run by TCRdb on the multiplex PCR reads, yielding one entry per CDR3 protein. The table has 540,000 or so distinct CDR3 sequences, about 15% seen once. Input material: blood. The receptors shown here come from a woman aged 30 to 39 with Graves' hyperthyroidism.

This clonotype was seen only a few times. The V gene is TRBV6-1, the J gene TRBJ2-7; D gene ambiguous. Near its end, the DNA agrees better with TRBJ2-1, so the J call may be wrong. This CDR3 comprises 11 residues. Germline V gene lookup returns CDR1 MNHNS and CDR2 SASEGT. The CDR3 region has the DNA TGTGCCAGCAGTGAGTACTACGAGCAGTTCTTC. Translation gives CASSEYYEQFF.

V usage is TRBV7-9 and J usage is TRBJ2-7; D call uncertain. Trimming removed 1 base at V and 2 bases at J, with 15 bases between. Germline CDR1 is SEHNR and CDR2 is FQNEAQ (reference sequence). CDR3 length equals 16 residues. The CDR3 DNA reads TGTGCCAGCAGCTTAGGGACCGAGACAACTACCTACGAGCAGTACTTC. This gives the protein CASSLGTETTTYEQYF.

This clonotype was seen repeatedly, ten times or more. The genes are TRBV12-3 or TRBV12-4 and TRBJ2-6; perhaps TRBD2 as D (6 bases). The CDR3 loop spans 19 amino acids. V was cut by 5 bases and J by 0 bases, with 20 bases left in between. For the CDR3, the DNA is TGTGCCAGCAGTGCCGAACTAGCTTACCTCAGCTCTGGGGCCAACGTCCTGACTTTC. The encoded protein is CASSAELAYLSSGANVLTF.

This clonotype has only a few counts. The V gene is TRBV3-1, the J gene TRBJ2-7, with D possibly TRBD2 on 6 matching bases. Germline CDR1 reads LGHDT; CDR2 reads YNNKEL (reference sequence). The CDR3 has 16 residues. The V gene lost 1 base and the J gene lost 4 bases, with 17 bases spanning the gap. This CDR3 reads CASSQAGNGSRYEQYF. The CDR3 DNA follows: TGTGCCAGCAGCCAAGCAGGGAACGGGAGTAGGTACGAGCAGTACTTC.

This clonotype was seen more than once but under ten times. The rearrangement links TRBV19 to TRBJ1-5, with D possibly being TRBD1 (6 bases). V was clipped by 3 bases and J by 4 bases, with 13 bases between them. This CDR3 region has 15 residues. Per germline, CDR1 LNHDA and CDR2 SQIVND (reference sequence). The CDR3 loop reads CASSIHDRKNQPQHF. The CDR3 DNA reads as TGTGCCAGTAGTATCCACGACAGGAAAAATCAGCCCCAGCATTTT.

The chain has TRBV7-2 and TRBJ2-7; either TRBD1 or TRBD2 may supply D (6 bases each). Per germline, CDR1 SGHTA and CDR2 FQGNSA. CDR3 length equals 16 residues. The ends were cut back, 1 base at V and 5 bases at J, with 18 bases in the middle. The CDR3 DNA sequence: TGTGCCAGCAGCTTAGATACGGGGGCCTCTCCGGACGAGCAGTACTTC. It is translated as CASSLDTGASPDEQYF.

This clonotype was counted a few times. The CDR3 region has the DNA TGCAGTGCAAGCAGCGGGAGGGTGGGCACCTACGAGCAGTACTTC. Encoded protein: CSASSGRVGTYEQYF. This rearrangement joins TRBV20-1 to TRBJ2-7; 10 bases agree with TRBD2. The J segment lost 2 bases and the V segment lost 6 bases, leaving 10 bases of the junction unmatched. In germline, CDR1 is DFQATT, CDR2 SNEGSKA (reference sequence). CDR3 length: 15 amino acids.

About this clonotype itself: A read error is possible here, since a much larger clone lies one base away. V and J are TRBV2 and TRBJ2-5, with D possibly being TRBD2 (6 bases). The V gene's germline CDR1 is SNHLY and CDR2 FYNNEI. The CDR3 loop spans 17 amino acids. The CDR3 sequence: CASGERGGGWNQETQYF. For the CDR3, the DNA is TGTGCCAGCGGTGAGAGAGGTGGGGGGTGGAACCAAGAGACCCAGTACTTC.

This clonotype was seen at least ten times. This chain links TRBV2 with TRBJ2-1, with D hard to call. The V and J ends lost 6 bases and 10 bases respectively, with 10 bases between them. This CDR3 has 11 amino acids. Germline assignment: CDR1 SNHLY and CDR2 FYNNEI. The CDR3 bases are TGTGCCAGCAGAGGGCTCAGGGAGCAGTTCTTC. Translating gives CASRGLREQFF.